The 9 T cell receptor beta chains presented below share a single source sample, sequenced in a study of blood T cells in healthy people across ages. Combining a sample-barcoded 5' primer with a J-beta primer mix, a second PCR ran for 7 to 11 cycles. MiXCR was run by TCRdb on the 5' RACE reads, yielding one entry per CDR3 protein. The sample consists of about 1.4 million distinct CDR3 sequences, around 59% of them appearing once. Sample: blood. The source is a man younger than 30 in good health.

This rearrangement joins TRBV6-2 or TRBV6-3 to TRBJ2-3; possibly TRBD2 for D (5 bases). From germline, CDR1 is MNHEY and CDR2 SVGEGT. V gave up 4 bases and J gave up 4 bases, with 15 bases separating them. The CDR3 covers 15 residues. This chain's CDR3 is CASSSGSSASDTQYF. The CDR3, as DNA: TGTGCCAGCAGTTCGGGGTCCTCCGCATCAGATACGCAGTATTTT.

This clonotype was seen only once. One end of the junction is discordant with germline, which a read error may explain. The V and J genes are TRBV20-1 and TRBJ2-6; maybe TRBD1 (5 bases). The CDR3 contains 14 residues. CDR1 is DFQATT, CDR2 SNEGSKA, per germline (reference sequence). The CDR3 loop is CSCDGGSGANVLTF. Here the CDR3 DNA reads TGCAGTTGCGACGGTGGCTCTGGGGCCAACGTCCTGACTTTT.

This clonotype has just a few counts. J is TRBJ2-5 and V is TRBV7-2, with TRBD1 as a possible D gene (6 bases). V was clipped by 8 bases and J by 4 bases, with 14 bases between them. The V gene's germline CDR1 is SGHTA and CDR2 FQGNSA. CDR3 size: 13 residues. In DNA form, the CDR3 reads TGTGCCAGCGGCCCGACAGGCGCAGAGACCCAGTACTTC. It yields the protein CASGPTGAETQYF.

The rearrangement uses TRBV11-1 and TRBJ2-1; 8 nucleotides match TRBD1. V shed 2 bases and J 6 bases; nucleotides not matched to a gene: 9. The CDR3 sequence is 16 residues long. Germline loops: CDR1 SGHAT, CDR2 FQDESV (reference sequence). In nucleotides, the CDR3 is TGTGCCAGCAGCTTACTAGGACAGGGCATTGGCAATGAGCAGTTCTTC. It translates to CASSLLGQGIGNEQFF.

The CDR3 reads CSAPPGGLAYGYTF. CDR3 nucleotides: TGCAGTGCTCCACCAGGGGGCCTGGCCTATGGCTACACCTTC. The chain couples TRBV20-1 to TRBJ1-2; 8 bases align to TRBD1. The V gene's germline CDR1 is DFQATT and CDR2 SNEGSKA (reference sequence). The CDR3 sequence is 14 residues long. J gave up 4 bases and V 5 bases, and 9 bases lay outside the gene matches.

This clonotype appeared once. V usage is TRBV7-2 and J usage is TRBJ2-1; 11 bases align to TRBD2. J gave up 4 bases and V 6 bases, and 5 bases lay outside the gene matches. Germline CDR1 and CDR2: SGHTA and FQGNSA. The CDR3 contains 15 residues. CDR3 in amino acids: CASRTSGEIYNEQFF. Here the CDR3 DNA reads TGTGCCAGCAGGACTAGCGGGGAAATTTACAATGAGCAGTTCTTC.

CDR3 in amino acids: CSVQGLGGYTF. The CDR3 nucleotides read TGCAGCGTACAGGGTCTGGGCGGCTACACCTTC. The rearrangement links TRBV29-1 to TRBJ1-2; the D gene is possibly TRBD1 (6 bases). Germline V gene lookup returns CDR1 SQVTM and CDR2 ANQGSEA. Trimming took 6 bases from V and 8 from J, leaving 13 bases between them. The CDR3 runs 11 residues.

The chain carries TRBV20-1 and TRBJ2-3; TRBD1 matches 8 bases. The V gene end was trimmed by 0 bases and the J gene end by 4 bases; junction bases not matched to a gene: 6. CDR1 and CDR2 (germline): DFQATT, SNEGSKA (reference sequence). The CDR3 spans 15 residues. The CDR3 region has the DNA TGCAGTGCTAGAGATCTGACAGGGGAATCAGATACGCAGTATTTT. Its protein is CSARDLTGESDTQYF.

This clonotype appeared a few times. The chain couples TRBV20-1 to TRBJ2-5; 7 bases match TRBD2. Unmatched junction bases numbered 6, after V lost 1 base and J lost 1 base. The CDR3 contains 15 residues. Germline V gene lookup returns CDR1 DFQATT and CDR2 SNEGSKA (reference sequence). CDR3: CSARAPLAAQETQYF. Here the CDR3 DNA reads TGCAGTGCTAGAGCCCCCCTAGCGGCCCAAGAGACCCAGTACTTC.